The present T cell receptor (beta chain) was sequenced within a study of blood T cell repertoires in COVID-19 (TCRdb year 2020). Background for the entire study: Collaborator samples came from the United States, Italy and Spain and covered acute and convalescent phases of COVID-19. The repertoires were released in a freely available public database meant as a resource for research on the immune response to SARS-CoV-2. HLA class I and class II types, where available, came from metadata supplied by the sample provider rather than from assay-based typing. The samples were drawn from the first 160 participants of the ongoing ImmuneRACE study and from 1,200 or so subjects provided by 6 global collaborators. The material from the prospective study consisted of cDNA or gDNA derived from T cells, B-cell-depleted T cells, or PBMCs. Subjects who had been exposed to COVID-19, were actively infected with it, or had recovered from it provided the deeply sampled blood TCRbeta repertoires that made up the dataset. Sample metadata almost always included a de-identified subject ID, COVID-19 status, age in years and sex.

Points the paper makes about the study in general: How much clinical and demographic metadata was included differed by source and by participant, and the metadata was provided uncurated.

The immunoSEQ Assay, a bias-controlled multiplex PCR, was used to amplify TCRbeta CDR3 regions from genomic DNA. The source study handled its data this way. Nucleated cell counts per sample were estimated from amplification of reference gene primers within the assay. To quantify the absolute abundance of each unique TCRbeta CDR3 rearrangement, sequence reads were collapsed and filtered. For each sample, productive Simpson clonality was calculated as the square root of Simpson's diversity index over productive rearrangements. TCRdb's version of the immuneACCESS table is confined to in-frame rearrangements and falls short of the full clone set. An unresolved V gene accounts for under half of the shortfall where checked; the remainder is of unknown origin. The DNA gave D and trimming, while V, J and clone size come from that table. This sample holds some 110,000 clones; roughly 83% were observed only once. Of the sample, 5% to 6% is held by the ten largest clones.

Collaborating institutions collected whole blood in K2EDTA tubes following their own protocols. Collaborator samples were shipped for TCRbeta analysis as frozen whole blood, isolated PBMCs, or DNA extracted from either sample type. Notes on this clone: Its antigen target is currently unknown. Base qualities are not at hand, and no much larger clone is one base apart.

CDR1 and CDR2, looked up from the germline V gene (reference sequence), are LGHDT and YNNKEL. Measured from the cysteine to the phenylalanine, the CDR3 is 17 residues long. Only the CDR3 region is kept as DNA, spanning 51 bases read in frame from base 1. At the junction V is shortened by 0 bases and J by 6 bases; bases outside the gene matches: 10. Sequenced material: peripheral blood. The receptor's source is a human donor in a cohort sampled during active COVID-19. The sequence links TRBV3-1 (or the pseudogene TRBV3-2) to TRBJ2-2; a stretch of 7 junction bases matches TRBD2. The base sequence is TGTGCCAGCAGCCAAGATAGTGGTAGCGGGTGGTCCGGGGAGCTGTTTTTT. This is translated as CASSQDSGSGWSGELFF.